Reported below is one TCR beta chain. This specimen comes from a study of spatial heterogeneity in lung cancer. Study-wide background: There were 75 or so donors, all of them untreated patients with early-stage non-small cell lung cancer. The study sequenced follow-up PBMC samples when they were available, at a median of about 23 months after resection.

V was clipped by 2 bases and J by 8 bases, with 9 bases between them. The V gene's germline CDR1 is SGHDN and CDR2 FVKESK. The CDR3 totals 12 residues. On each TCR cDNA molecule, a unique molecular identifier was present. TCRdb redid the calling of the 5' RACE reads with MiXCR, one entry per CDR3 protein. The sample comprises about 43,000 distinct CDR3 sequences, approximately 22% of which are singletons, and about 7.2% rests with the top ten. Time point in this sample: blood at routine non-recurrence follow-up after resection. The authors sequenced whole RNA from tumor, nontumor lung or frozen PBMC without sorting.

This clonotype was obtained from a female donor with early-stage non-small cell lung cancer. The rearrangement joins TRBV14 to TRBJ1-2; TRBD1 is a possible D gene (5 bases). Here the sequenced sample was PBMCs, taken at follow-up. Here the CDR3 reads CASSQQGRGYTF. CDR3 bases: TGTGCCAGCAGCCAACAGGGCAGAGGCTACACCTTC. The variable domain in full, with the rest retrieved from reference TRBV14 and TRBJ1-2, is EAGVTQFPSHSVIEKGQTVTLRCDPISGHDNLYWYRRVMGKEIKFLLHFVKESKQDESGMPNNRFLAERTGGTYSTLKVQPAELEDSGVYFCASSQQGRGYTFGSGTRLTVV.